This is a list of T cell receptor beta chains from one sample in a study of PD-1 blockade in classical Hodgkin lymphoma. Assay: immunoSEQ multiplex PCR; the TCRdb copy retains only in-frame clones and omits some. The repertoire includes about 26,000 clones, roughly 65% of them detected once, and approximately 12% sits in the top ten. Sample: peripheral blood mononuclear cells (PBMCs), taken before the second cycle of nivolumab. These receptors all stem from a human donor with classical Hodgkin lymphoma. The conserved cysteine and the conserved F or W are not part of the CDR3 here.

v_gene	CDR3aa
TRBV10-3	AIRQQGETYEQY
TRBV7-2	ASSWDRSTDTQY
TRBV19	ASSGTSGGSASTDTQY
TRBV6-5	ASSSSGGQEH
TRBV20-1	SAREYRDAF
TRBV29-1	SAREGSGNTEAF
TRBV19	ASSIFRGGDSQPQH
TRBV21-1	ASSKVRGEENSPLH
TRBV7-2	ASSALAGEQETQY
TRBV29-1	SVGRQMGPQETQY